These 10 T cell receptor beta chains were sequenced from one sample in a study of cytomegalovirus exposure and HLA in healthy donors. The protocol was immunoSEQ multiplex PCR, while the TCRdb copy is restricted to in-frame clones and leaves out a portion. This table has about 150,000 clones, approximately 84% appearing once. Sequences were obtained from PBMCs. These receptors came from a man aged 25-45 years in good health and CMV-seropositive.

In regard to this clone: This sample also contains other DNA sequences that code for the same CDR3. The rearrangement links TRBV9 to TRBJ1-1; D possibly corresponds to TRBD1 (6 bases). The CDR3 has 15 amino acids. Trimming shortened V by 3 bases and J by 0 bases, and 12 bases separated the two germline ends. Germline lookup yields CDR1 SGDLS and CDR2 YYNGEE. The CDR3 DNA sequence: TGTGCCAGCAGCGCCCCCAGGGGAGTGAACACTGAAGCTTTCTTT. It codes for CASSAPRGVNTEAFF. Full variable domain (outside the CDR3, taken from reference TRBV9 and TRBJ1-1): DSGVTQTPKHLITATGQRVTLRCSPRSGDLSVYWYQQSLDQGLQFLIQYYNGEERAKGNILERFSAQQFPDLHSELNLSSLELGDSALYFCASSAPRGVNTEAFFGQGTRLTVV.

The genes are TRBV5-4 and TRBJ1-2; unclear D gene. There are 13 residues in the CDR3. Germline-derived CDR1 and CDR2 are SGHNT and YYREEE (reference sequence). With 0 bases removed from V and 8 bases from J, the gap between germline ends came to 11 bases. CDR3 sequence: CASSLDPGNGYTF. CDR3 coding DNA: TGTGCCAGCAGCTTGGATCCGGGGAACGGCTACACCTTC. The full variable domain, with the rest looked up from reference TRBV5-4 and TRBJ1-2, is ETGVTQSPTHLIKTRGQQVTLRCSSQSGHNTVSWYQQALGQGPQFIFQYYREEENGRGNFPPRFSGLQFPNYSSELNVNALELDDSALYLCASSLDPGNGYTFGSGTRLTVV.

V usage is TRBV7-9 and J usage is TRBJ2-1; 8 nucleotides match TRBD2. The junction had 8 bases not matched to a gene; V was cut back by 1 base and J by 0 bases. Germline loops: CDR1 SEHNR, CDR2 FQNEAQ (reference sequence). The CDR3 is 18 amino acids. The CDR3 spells CASSLGGVAGSSYNEQFF. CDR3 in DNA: TGTGCCAGCAGCTTAGGGGGAGTAGCGGGAAGCTCCTACAATGAGCAGTTCTTC.

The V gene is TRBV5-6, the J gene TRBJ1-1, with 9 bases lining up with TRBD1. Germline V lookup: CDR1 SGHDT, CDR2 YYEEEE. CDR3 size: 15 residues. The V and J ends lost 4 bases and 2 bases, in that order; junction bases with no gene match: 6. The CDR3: CASSRRQGVNTEAFF. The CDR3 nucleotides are TGTGCCAGCAGCCGACGACAGGGGGTTAACACTGAAGCTTTCTTT.

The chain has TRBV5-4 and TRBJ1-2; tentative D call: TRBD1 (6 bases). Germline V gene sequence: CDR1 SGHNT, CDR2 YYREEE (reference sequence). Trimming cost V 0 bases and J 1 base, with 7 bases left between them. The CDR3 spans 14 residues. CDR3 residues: CASSLEGGNYGYTF. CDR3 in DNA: TGTGCCAGCAGCTTGGAAGGGGGTAACTATGGCTACACCTTC.

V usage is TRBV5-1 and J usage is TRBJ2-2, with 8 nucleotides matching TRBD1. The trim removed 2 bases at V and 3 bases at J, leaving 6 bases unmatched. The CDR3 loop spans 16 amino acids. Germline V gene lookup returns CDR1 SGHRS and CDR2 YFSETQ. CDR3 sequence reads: CASSLSGGLDTGELFF. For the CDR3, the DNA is TGCGCCAGCAGCTTATCAGGGGGCCTGGACACCGGGGAGCTGTTTTTT.

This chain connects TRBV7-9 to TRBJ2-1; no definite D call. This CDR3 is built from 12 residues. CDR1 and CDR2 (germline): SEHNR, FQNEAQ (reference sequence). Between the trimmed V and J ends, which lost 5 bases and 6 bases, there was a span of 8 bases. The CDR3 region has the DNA TGTGCCAGCAGCCAAATGAGCAATGAGCAGTTCTTC. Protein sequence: CASSQMSNEQFF. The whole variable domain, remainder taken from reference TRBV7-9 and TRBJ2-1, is DTGVSQNPRHKITKRGQNVTFRCDPISEHNRLYWYRQTLGQGPEFLTYFQNEAQLEKSRLLSDRFSAERPKGSFSTLEIQRTEQGDSAMYLCASSQMSNEQFFGPGTRLTVL.

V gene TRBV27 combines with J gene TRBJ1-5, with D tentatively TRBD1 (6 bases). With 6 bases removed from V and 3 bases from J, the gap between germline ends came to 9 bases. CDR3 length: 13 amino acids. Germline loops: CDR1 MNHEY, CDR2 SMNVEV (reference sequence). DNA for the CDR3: TGTGCCAGCAGACAGGGCCACAATCAGCCCCAGCATTTT. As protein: CASRQGHNQPQHF.

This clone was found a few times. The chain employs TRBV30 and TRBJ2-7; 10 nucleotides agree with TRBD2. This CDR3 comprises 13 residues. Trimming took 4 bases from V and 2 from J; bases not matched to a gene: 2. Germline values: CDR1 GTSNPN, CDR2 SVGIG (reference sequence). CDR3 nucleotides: TGTGCCTGGACTAGCGGGAGCCCCTACGAGCAGTACTTC. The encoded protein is CAWTSGSPYEQYF.

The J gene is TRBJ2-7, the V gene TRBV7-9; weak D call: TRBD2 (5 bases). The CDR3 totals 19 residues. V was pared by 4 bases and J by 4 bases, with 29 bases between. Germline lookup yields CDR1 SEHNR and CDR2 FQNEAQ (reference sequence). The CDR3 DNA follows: TGTGCCAGCAGCTCACCACTCGGGGTAGCCGGACCCAGACGTTACGAGCAGTACTTC. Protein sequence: CASSSPLGVAGPRRYEQYF.